The rows below give T cell receptor beta chains drawn from one sample of a study of control samples from healthy donors and cancer patients. Measured with immunoSEQ multiplex PCR; TCRdb has only the in-frame clones, and not every one. The table includes approximately 190,000 clones, 91% detected once. The material sequenced was blood. Receptors originate from a man aged 25 to 40 in good health. CDR3s include the opening cysteine and the closing phenylalanine or tryptophan. The order of the fields is CDR3 length, D gene, J gene, clone size, V gene, CDR3 protein, CDR3 DNA. A D gene is named only where the DNA matches it firmly. Expanded clones are given a class, and other clones once, few, many or no size at all.

>17|.|TRBJ1-6|once|TRBV5-6
CASSALLLRFSDSPLHF
TGTGCCAGCAGCGCGCTCCTATTACGCTTCTCTGATTCACCCCTCCACTTT
>15|TRBD1|TRBJ2-7|.|TRBV6-5
CASSYSTAGGYEQYF
TGTGCCAGCAGTTACTCGACGGCAGGGGGCTACGAGCAGTACTTC
>15|.|TRBJ1-1|.|TRBV13
CASSLIGGGNTEAFF
TGTGCCAGCAGTTTGATCGGGGGTGGGAACACTGAAGCTTTCTTT
>14|.|TRBJ1-2|few|TRBV4-1
CASSQDQARVGYTF
TGCGCCAGCAGCCAAGATCAGGCCAGGGTCGGCTACACCTTC
>15|.|TRBJ1-4|.|TRBV10-3
CAILDEQGPNEKLFF
TGTGCCATCCTAGACGAACAGGGTCCTAATGAAAAACTGTTTTTT
>13|.|TRBJ2-1|.|TRBV4-1
CASSQVGTAVQFF
TGCGCCAGCAGCCAAGTCGGTACGGCGGTGCAGTTCTTC
>14|.|TRBJ1-4|.|TRBV5-6
CASSQGPSNEKLFF
TGTGCCAGCAGCCAGGGGCCGTCTAATGAAAAACTGTTTTTT
>16|.|TRBJ2-4|.|TRBV11-2
CASSSISGPTGSIQYF
TGTGCCAGCAGCTCCATTAGCGGCCCGACCGGAAGCATTCAGTACTTC
>21|.|TRBJ2-7|.|TRBV27
CASSRPPRCIKTHPEKYEQYF
TGTGCCAGCAGCCGTCCGCCTAGGTGTATCAAAACACATCCCGAGAAATACGAGCAGTACTTC
>17|TRBD1|TRBJ1-4|.|TRBV15
CATSGSTGQAGSEKLFF
TGTGCCACCAGCGGATCTACCGGACAGGCGGGGAGTGAAAAACTGTTTTTT
>13|.|TRBJ2-7|few|TRBV4-1
CASSQIGGRKQYF
TGCGCCAGCAGCCAGATAGGGGGGAGAAAGCAGTACTTC
>17|TRBD1|TRBJ1-6|.|TRBV5-6
CASSPRGTSSYNSPLHF
TGTGCCAGCAGCCCCAGGGGGACAAGCTCCTATAATTCACCCCTCCACTTT
>17|.|TRBJ1-5|.|TRBV7-5
CARSPDRNDGRNQPQHF
TGTGCCAGAAGCCCGGACAGGAATGATGGTAGAAATCAGCCCCAGCATTTT
>16|TRBD2|TRBJ2-1|.|TRBV30
CAWNGGGADSYNEQFF
TGTGCCTGGAATGGCGGGGGGGCCGACTCCTACAATGAGCAGTTCTTC
>13|.|TRBJ2-5|.|TRBV5-1
CASSIQRRETQYF
TGCGCCAGCAGCATCCAGAGGCGAGAGACCCAGTACTTC
>15|.|TRBJ1-1|.|TRBV5-1
CASSLVTAKNTEAFF
TGCGCCAGCAGCTTGGTAACGGCAAAGAACACTGAAGCTTTCTTT
>15|.|TRBJ1-5|.|TRBV6-5
CASSNDRYSNQPQHF
TGTGCCAGCAGTAATGACAGATATAGCAATCAGCCCCAGCATTTT
>11|.|TRBJ1-2|once|TRBV28
CASHQGWGYTF
TGTGCCAGCCACCAGGGGTGGGGCTACACCTTC
>14|.|TRBJ2-6|.|TRBV19
CASFDRSGANVLTF
TGTGCCAGTTTTGACAGGTCTGGGGCCAACGTCCTGACTTTC
>17|.|TRBJ1-4|.|TRBV4-1
CASSQGLQVATNEKLFF
TGCGCCAGCAGCCAAGGGTTACAGGTTGCAACTAATGAAAAACTGTTTTTT
>13|.|TRBJ2-1|.|TRBV12-3/TRBV12-4
CANTLWGINEQFF
TGTGCCAACACCCTATGGGGGATTAATGAGCAGTTCTTC
>13|.|TRBJ2-7|.|TRBV5-5
CASSLDGYYEQYF
TGTGCCAGCAGCTTGGACGGATACTACGAGCAGTACTTC
>16|TRBD1|TRBJ1-2|.|TRBV19
CASSIPTGGVSYGYTF
TGTGCCAGTAGTATCCCAACAGGGGGCGTCAGCTATGGCTACACCTTC
>13|.|TRBJ2-7|.|TRBV2
CAFQEESSYEQYF
TGTGCGTTTCAGGAAGAAAGCTCCTACGAGCAGTACTTC
>13|.|TRBJ1-1|.|TRBV12-3/TRBV12-4
CASSFLPGTEAFF
TGTGCCAGCAGTTTTTTACCAGGGACTGAAGCTTTCTTT
>14|.|TRBJ2-1|once|TRBV6-2/TRBV6-3
CASSFGGAYNEQFF
TGTGCCAGCAGTTTCGGGGGAGCCTACAATGAGCAGTTCTTC
>12|TRBD2|TRBJ2-1|.|TRBV24-1
CATARGVDEQFF
TGTGCCACCGCCCGGGGGGTGGATGAGCAGTTCTTC
>13|.|TRBJ1-2|.|TRBV7-9
CASSLRQDYGYTF
TGTGCCAGCAGCTTAAGACAGGACTATGGCTACACCTTC
>16|TRBD2|TRBJ2-7|.|TRBV5-1
CASRFGTSGGSYEQYF
TGCGCCAGCAGATTTGGAACTAGCGGGGGCTCCTACGAGCAGTACTTC
>11|.|TRBJ1-1|.|TRBV5-4
CASSLNTEAFF
TGTGCCAGCAGCTTGAACACTGAAGCTTTCTTT
>15|.|TRBJ1-4|.|TRBV2
CASSPGTTTNEKLFF
TGTGCCAGCAGTCCCGGGACTACAACTAATGAAAAACTGTTTTTT
>14|.|TRBJ2-3|.|TRBV19
CASSANRDTDTQYF
TGTGCCAGTAGTGCGAACAGGGACACAGATACGCAGTATTTT
>14|TRBD2|TRBJ2-4|once|TRBV5-1
CASQEAGGQNIQYF
TGCGCCAGTCAAGAAGCGGGGGGTCAAAACATTCAGTACTTC
>15|.|TRBJ2-1|.|TRBV19
CASRRSDGWENEQFF
TGTGCCAGTAGGAGATCCGACGGGTGGGAGAATGAGCAGTTCTTC
>15|.|TRBJ2-1|once|TRBV27
CASSLQGSSYNEQFF
TGTGCCAGCAGTTTACAGGGGAGCTCCTACAATGAGCAGTTCTTC
>13|.|TRBJ1-2|.|TRBV7-9
CASSLVRGDGYTF
TGTGCCAGCAGCTTAGTTAGGGGGGATGGCTACACCTTC
>17|TRBD1|TRBJ1-4|.|TRBV11-2
CASSLRDRGIIGEKLFF
TGTGCCAGCAGCTTAAGGGACAGGGGAATAATCGGGGAAAAACTGTTTTTT
>15|.|TRBJ2-2|.|TRBV24-1
CATQRQSTNTGELFF
TGTGCCACCCAGAGGCAGAGTACGAACACCGGGGAGCTGTTTTTT
>19|.|TRBJ2-1|.|TRBV6-1
CASSGSFRRADFSPHEQFF
TGTGCCAGCAGTGGTTCCTTCCGGAGGGCCGATTTTTCCCCCCATGAGCAGTTCTTC
>15|.|TRBJ1-1|.|TRBV21-1
CASSKGDPEEGTGFF
TGTGCCAGCAGCAAAGGGGACCCCGAAGAAGGGACTGGTTTCTTT
>15|.|TRBJ1-2|.|TRBV6-1
CASSEDGMWGYGYTF
TGTGCCAGCAGTGAAGATGGGATGTGGGGCTATGGCTACACCTTC
>13|.|TRBJ1-3|.|TRBV2
CASKVDSGNTIYF
TGTGCCAGCAAAGTGGATTCTGGAAACACCATATATTTT
>15|TRBD1|TRBJ1-3|.|TRBV10-3
CAIYDRVTSGNTIYF
TGTGCCATCTATGACAGGGTAACCTCTGGAAACACCATATATTTT
>13|.|TRBJ1-1|.|TRBV10-3
CAIRGTVNTEAFF
TGTGCCATCAGAGGGACCGTTAACACTGAAGCTTTCTTT
>16|TRBD1|TRBJ1-2|.|TRBV14
CASSQRTGRTRYGYTF
TGTGCCAGCAGCCAGCGGACAGGGAGGACCAGATATGGCTACACCTTC
>15|.|TRBJ1-1|.|TRBV14
CASSQVQGRNTEAFF
TGTGCCAGCAGCCAAGTCCAGGGTCGGAACACTGAAGCTTTCTTT
>15|.|TRBJ1-1|.|TRBV3-1/TRBV3-2
CASSQGGYVNTEAFF
TGTGCCAGCAGCCAAGGGGGATACGTGAACACTGAAGCTTTCTTT
>15|TRBD1|TRBJ1-6|.|TRBV27
CASSLLGTDNSPLHF
TGTGCCAGCAGTTTATTGGGGACAGACAATTCACCCCTCCACTTT
>12|.|TRBJ2-3|.|TRBV3-1/TRBV3-2
CASSQVSDTQYF
TGTGCCAGCAGCCAAGTGTCCGATACGCAGTATTTT
>17|TRBD2|TRBJ2-2|.|TRBV11-2
CASSLLAGGLGTGELFF
TGTGCCAGCAGCTTACTAGCGGGGGGGCTGGGGACCGGGGAGCTGTTTTTT